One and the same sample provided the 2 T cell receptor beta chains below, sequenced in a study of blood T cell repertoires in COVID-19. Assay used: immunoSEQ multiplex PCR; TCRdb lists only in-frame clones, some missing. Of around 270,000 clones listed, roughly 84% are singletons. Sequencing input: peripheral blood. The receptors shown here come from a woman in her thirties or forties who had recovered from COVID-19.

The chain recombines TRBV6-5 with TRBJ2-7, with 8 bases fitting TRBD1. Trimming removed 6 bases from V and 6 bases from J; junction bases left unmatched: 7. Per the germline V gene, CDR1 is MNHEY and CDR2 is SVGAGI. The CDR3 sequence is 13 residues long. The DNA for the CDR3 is TGTGCCAGCAGCGCGACAGGGGCCGGCGAGCAGTACTTC. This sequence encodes CASSATGAGEQYF.

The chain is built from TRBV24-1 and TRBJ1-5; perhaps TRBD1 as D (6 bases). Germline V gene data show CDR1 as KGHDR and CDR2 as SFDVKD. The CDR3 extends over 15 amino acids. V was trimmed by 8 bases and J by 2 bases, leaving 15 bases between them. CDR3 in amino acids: CATTDDTGCNQPQHF. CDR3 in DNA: TGTGCCACCACCGATGACACAGGGTGCAATCAGCCCCAGCATTTT.